The entry that follows covers one T cell receptor (beta chain) sequence. This sample was taken from a study of beta chain features in type 1 diabetes. Study context: Cell yields, gender and age were comparable in patients and healthy donors.

The CDR3 runs to 15 residues. CDR1 is MNHNS and CDR2 is SASEGT in the germline V gene. J lost 7 bases, V lost 6 bases, and 10 bases had no gene match. Every bit of the isolated RNA underwent reverse transcription, so sequencing read expressed TCRB transcripts. Measured with immunoSEQ multiplex PCR; TCRdb has only the in-frame clones, and not every one. The sample contains roughly 290,000 clones, approximately 8.1% of which appear only once. The collection from each donor was one heparinised blood draw averaging roughly 100 mL. The source of this sequence is a woman between 18 and 29 years old in good health. The sample was central memory CD4+ T cells from blood. The chain recombines TRBV6-1 with TRBJ1-5, with 9 bases aligning to TRBD1. Here the CDR3 reads CASSDGTGRAQPQHF. The CDR3 DNA sequence: TGTGCCAGCAGCGACGGGACAGGGAGGGCACAGCCCCAGCATTTT.